The T cell receptor (beta chain) described here comes from a study of cytomegalovirus exposure and HLA in healthy donors. The study ran its PCR with 60 Vbeta and 13 Jbeta primers. Sequencing used immunoSEQ multiplex PCR; TCRdb keeps in-frame clones, though not all of them. The data show some 160,000 clones, with roughly 80% seen just once and approximately 4% held by the top ten. CDR1 SGHVS and CDR2 FQNEAQ come from the germline V gene. V dropped 5 bases and J dropped 4; count of bases not matched to a gene: 20. This CDR3 comprises 19 residues. This clonotype was sampled from a woman between 35 and 50 years old in good health and CMV-seropositive. Sequencing was done on a sample of PBMCs. The chain links TRBV7-8 to TRBJ1-5; 7 bases fit TRBD1. The CDR3: CASSRPPGQRGARNQPQHF. In DNA form, the CDR3 reads TGTGCCAGCAGCCGTCCCCCGGGACAGAGAGGGGCACGGAATCAGCCCCAGCATTTT.